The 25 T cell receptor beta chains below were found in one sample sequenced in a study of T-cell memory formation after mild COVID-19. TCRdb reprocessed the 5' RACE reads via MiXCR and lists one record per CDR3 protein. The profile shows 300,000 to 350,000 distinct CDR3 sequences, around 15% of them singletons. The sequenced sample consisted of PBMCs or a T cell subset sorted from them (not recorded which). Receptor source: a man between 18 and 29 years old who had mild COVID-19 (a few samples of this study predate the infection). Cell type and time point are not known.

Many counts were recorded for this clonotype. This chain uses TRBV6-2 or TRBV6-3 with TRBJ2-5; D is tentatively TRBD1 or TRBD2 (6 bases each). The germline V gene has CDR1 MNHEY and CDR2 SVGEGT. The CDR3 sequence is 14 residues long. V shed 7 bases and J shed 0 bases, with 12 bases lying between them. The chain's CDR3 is CASTTGAYQETQYF. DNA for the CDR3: TGTGCCAGCACGACGGGGGCTTACCAAGAGACCCAGTACTTC.

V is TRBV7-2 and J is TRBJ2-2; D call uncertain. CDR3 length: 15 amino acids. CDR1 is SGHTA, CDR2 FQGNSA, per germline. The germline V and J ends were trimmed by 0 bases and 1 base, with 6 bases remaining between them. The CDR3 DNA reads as TGTGCCAGCAGCTTAGCGTCACGGAACACCGGGGAGCTGTTTTTT. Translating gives CASSLASRNTGELFF.

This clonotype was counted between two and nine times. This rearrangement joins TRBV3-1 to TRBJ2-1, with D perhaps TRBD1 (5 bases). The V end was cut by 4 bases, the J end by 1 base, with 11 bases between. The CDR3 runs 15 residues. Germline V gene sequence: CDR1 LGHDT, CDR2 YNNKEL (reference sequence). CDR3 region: CASSRTTDSYNEQFF. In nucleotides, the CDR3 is TGTGCCAGCAGCCGGACGACAGATTCCTACAATGAGCAGTTCTTC.

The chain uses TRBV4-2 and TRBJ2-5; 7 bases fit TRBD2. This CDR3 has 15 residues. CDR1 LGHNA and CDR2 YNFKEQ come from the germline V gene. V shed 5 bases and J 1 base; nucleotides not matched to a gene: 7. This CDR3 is CASSGGDFSQETQYF. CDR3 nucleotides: TGTGCCAGCAGCGGGGGGGACTTCTCCCAAGAGACCCAGTACTTC.

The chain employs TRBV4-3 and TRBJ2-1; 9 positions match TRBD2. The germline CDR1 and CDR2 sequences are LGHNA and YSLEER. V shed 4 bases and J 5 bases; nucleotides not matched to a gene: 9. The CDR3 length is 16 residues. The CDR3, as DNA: TGCGCCAGCAGCCGGGGAAGCGGGGGGTGGGACAATGAGCAGTTCTTC. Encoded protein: CASSRGSGGWDNEQFF.

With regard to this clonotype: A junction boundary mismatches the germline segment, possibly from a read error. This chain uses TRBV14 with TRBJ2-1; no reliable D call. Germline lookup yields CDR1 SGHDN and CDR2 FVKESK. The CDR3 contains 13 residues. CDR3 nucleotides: TGTGCCAGTAGCCTCCGAATTTACAATGAGCAGTTCTTC. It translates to CASSLRIYNEQFF.

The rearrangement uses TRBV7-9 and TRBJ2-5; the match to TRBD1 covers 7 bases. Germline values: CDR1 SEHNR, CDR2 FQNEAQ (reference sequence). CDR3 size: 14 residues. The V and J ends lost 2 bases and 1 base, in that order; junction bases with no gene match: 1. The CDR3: CASSLRTGQETQYF. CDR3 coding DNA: TGTGCCAGCAGCTTACGGACAGGCCAAGAGACCCAGTACTTC.

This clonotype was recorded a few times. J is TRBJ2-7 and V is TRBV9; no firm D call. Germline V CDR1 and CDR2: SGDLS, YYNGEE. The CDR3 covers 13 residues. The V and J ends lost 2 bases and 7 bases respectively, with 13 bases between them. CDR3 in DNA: TGTGCCAGCAGCGTTTTAGCTCCTTTGGAGCAGTACTTC. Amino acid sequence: CASSVLAPLEQYF.

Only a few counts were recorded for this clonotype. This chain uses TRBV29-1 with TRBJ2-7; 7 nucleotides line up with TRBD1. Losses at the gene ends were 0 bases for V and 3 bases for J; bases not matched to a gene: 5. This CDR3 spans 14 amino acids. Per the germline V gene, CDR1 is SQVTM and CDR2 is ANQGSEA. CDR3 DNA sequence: TGCAGCGTTGAAGATATACGGGACAGCTACGAGCAGTACTTC. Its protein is CSVEDIRDSYEQYF.

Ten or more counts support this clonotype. The CDR3 is CASSSRGLAGSPSSTDTQYF. In nucleotides, the CDR3 is TGTGCCAGCAGCTCCCGGGGATTAGCGGGGTCGCCCTCTAGCACAGATACGCAGTATTTT. The chain combines TRBV9 with TRBJ2-3, with 8 bases identical to TRBD2. The trim removed 4 bases at V and 0 bases at J, leaving 19 bases unmatched. The V gene's germline CDR1 is SGDLS and CDR2 YYNGEE. The CDR3 length is 20 residues.

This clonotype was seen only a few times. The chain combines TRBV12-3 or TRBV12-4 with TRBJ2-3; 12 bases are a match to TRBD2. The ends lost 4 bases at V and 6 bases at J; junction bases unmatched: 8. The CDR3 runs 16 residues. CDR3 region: CASSSASGGAGDTQYF. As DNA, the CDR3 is TGTGCCAGCAGTTCCGCTAGCGGGGGGGCCGGGGATACGCAGTATTTT.

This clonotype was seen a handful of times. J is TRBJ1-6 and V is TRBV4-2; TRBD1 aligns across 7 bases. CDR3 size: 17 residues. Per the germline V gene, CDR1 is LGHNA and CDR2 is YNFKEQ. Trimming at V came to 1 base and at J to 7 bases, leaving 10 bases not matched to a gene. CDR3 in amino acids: CASSQVGGAQGNSPLHF. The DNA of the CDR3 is TGTGCCAGCAGCCAAGTAGGTGGCGCACAGGGGAATTCACCCCTCCACTTT.

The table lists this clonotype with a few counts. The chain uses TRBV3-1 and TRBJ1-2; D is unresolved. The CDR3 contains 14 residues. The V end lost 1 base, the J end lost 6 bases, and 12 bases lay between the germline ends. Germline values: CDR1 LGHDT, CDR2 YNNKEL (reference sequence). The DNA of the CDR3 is TGTGCCAGCAGCCAAGTGCCAAGCCAGGATGGCTACACCTTC. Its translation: CASSQVPSQDGYTF.

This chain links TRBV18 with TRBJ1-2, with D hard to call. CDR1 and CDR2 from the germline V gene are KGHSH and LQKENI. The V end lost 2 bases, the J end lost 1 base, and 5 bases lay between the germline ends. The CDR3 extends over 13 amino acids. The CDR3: CASSPSDNYGYTF. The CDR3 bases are TGTGCCAGCTCACCATCAGATAACTATGGCTACACCTTC. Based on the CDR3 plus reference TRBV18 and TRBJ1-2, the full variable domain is NAGVMQNPRHLVRRRGQEARLRCSPMKGHSHVYWYRQLPEEGLKFMVYLQKENIIDESGMPKERFSAEFPKEGPSILRIQQVVRGDSAAYFCASSPSDNYGYTFGSGTRLTVV.

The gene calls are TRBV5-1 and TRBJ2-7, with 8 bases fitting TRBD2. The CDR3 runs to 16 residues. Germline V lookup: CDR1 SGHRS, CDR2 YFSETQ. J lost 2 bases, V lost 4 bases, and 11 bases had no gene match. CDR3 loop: CASSPMSAGGTYEQYF. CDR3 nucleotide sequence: TGCGCCAGCAGCCCTATGTCTGCGGGGGGAACCTACGAGCAGTACTTC.

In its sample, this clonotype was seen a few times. This CDR3 is CASSRGQTTGELFF. CDR3 bases: TGCGCCAGCAGCCGGGGACAGACCACCGGGGAGCTGTTTTTT. The V call is TRBV4-1, the J call TRBJ2-2; 7 nucleotides agree with TRBD1. Germline V CDR1 and CDR2: MGHRA, YSYEKL. Germline trimming cut 4 bases from V and 4 bases from J; bases unmatched to any gene: 3. The CDR3 spans 14 residues.

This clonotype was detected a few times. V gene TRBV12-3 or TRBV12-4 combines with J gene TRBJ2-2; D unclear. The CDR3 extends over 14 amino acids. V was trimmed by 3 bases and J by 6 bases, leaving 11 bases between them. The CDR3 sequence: CASSFLVGAGELFF. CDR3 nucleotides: TGTGCCAGCAGTTTCCTCGTTGGCGCCGGGGAGCTGTTTTTT.

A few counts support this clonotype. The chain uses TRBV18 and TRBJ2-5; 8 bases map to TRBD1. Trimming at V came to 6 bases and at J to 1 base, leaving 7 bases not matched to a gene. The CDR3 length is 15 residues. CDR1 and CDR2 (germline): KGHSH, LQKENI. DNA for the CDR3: TGTGCCAGCTCGGGAAGGACAGGGCTCCAAGAGACCCAGTACTTC. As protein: CASSGRTGLQETQYF.

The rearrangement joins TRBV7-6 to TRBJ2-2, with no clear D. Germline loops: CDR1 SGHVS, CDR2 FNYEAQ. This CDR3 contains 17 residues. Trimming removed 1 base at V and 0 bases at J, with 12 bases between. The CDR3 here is CASSLVSPGANTGELFF. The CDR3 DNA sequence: TGTGCCAGCAGCTTAGTTTCCCCGGGCGCGAACACCGGGGAGCTGTTTTTT.

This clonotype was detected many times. The DNA for the CDR3 is TGTGCCAGCAGCTTGGAAGGGGTGGGCTACACCTTC. Its protein is CASSLEGVGYTF. The chain carries TRBV5-6 and TRBJ1-2, with D possibly being TRBD1 (5 bases). The CDR3 has 12 residues. Per germline, CDR1 SGHDT and CDR2 YYEEEE. Deletions cut 0 bases from V and 8 bases from J, with 8 bases between.

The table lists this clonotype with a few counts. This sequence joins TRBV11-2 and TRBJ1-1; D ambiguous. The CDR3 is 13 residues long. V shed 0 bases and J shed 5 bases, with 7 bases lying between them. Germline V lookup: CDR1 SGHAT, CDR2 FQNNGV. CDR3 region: CASSLEARTEAFF. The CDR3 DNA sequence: TGTGCCAGCAGCTTAGAGGCGCGAACTGAAGCTTTCTTT.

The CDR3 sequence is CASSPIQGFDEQYF. DNA of the CDR3: TGTGCCAGCAGCCCAATACAGGGTTTCGACGAGCAGTACTTC. The chain joins TRBV11-2 to TRBJ2-7, with TRBD1 as a possible D gene (6 bases). The CDR3 extends over 14 amino acids. The ends were cut back, 5 bases at V and 5 bases at J, with 16 bases in the middle. CDR1 SGHAT and CDR2 FQNNGV come from the germline V gene.

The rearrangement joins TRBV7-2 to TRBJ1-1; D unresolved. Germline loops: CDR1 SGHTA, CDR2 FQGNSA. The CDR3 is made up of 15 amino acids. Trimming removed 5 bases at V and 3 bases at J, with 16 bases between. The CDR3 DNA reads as TGTGCCAGCAGCCCTGGTCGCGGAGGCGACACTGAAGCTTTCTTT. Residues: CASSPGRGGDTEAFF.

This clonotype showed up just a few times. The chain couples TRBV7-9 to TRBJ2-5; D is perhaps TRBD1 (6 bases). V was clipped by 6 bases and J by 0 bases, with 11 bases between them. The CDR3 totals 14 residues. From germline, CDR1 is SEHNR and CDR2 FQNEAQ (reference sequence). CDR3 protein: CASRRTGNQETQYF. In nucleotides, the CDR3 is TGTGCCAGCAGGCGCACAGGGAACCAAGAGACCCAGTACTTC.

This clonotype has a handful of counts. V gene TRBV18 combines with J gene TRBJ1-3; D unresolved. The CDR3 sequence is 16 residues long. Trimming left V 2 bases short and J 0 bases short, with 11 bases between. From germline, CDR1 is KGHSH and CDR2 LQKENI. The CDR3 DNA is TGTGCCAGCTCACCAGGAATAGGCATCTCTGGAAACACCATATATTTT. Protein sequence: CASSPGIGISGNTIYF.